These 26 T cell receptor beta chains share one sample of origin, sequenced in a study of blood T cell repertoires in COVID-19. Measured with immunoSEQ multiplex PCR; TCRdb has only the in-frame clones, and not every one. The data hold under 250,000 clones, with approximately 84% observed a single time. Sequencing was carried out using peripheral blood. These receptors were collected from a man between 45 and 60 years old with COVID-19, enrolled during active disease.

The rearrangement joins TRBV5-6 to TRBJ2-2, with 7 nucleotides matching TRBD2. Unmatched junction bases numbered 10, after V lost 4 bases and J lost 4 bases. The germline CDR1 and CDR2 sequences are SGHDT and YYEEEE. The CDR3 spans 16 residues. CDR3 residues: CASSQGLVRRTGELFF. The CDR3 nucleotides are TGTGCCAGCAGCCAAGGACTAGTGCGTCGCACCGGGGAGCTGTTTTTT. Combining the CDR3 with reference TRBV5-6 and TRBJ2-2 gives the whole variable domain DAGVTQSPTHLIKTRGQQVTLRCSPKSGHDTVSWYQQALGQGPQFIFQYYEEEERQRGNFPDRFSGHQFPNYSSELNVNALLLGDSALYLCASSQGLVRRTGELFFGEGSRLTVL.

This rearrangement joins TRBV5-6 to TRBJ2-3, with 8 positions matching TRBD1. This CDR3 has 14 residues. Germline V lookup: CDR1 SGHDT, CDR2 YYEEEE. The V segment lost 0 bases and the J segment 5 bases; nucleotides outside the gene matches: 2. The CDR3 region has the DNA TGTGCCAGCAGCTTGGGACAGGGGCTAGATACGCAGTATTTT. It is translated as CASSLGQGLDTQYF. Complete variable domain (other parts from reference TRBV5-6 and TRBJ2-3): DAGVTQSPTHLIKTRGQQVTLRCSPKSGHDTVSWYQQALGQGPQFIFQYYEEEERQRGNFPDRFSGHQFPNYSSELNVNALLLGDSALYLCASSLGQGLDTQYFGPGTRLTVL.

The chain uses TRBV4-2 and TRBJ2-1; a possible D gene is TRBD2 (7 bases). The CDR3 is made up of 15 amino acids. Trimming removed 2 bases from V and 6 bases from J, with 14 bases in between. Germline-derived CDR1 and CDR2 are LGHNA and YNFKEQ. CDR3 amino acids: CASSQPPGGFNEQFF. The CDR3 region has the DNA TGTGCCAGCAGCCAACCTCCGGGGGGCTTCAATGAGCAGTTCTTC.

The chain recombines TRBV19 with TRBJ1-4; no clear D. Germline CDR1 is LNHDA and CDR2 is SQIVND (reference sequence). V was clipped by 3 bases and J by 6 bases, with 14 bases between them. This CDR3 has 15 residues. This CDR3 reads CASSISRVIHEKLFF. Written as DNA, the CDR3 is TGTGCCAGTAGTATCTCGAGGGTAATCCATGAAAAACTGTTTTTT.

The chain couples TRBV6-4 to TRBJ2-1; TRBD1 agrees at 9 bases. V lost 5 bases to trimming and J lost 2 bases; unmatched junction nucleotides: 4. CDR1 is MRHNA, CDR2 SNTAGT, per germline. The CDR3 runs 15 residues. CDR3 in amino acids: CASSTGTGTYNEQFF. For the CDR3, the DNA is TGTGCCAGCAGTACCGGGACAGGGACCTACAATGAGCAGTTCTTC.

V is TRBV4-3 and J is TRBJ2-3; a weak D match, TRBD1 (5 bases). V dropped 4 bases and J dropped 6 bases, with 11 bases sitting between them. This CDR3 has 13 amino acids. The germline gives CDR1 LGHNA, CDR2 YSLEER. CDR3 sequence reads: CASSPRQTDTQYF. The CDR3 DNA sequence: TGCGCCAGCAGCCCCAGACAGACCGATACGCAGTATTTT.

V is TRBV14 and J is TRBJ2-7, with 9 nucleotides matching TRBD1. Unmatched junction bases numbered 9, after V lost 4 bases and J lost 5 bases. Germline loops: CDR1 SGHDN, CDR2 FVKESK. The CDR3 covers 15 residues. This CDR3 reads CASSLRTGAGDEQYF. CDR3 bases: TGTGCCAGCAGCCTGAGGACAGGGGCAGGGGACGAGCAGTACTTC.

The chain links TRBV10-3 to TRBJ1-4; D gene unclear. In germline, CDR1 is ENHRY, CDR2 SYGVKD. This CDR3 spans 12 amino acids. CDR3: CGRQTTNEKLFF. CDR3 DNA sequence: TGTGGAAGACAAACAACTAATGAAAAACTGTTTTTT.

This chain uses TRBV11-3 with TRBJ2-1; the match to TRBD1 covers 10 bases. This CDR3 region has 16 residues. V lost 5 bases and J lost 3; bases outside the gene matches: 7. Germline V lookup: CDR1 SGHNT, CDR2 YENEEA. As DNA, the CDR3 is TGTGCCAGCAGCCCCCGACAGGGGGCTGACTACAATGAGCAGTTCTTC. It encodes CASSPRQGADYNEQFF.

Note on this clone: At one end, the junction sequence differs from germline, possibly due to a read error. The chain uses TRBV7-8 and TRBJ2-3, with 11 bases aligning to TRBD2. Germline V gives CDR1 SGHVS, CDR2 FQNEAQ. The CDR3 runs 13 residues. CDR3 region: CASSLAGTSGSLF. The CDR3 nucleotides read TGTGCCAGCAGCTTAGCGGGGACTAGCGGTTCTCTTTTT.

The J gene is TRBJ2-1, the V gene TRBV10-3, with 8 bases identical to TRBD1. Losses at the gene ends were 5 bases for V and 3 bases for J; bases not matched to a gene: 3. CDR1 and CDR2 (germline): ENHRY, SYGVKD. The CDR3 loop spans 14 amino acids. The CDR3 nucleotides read TGTGCCATCAGTTCGGGACAGGACTACAATGAGCAGTTCTTC. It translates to CAISSGQDYNEQFF.

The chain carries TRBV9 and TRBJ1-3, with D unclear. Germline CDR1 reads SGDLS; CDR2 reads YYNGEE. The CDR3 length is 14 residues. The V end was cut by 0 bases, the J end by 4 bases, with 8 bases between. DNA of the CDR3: TGTGCCAGCAGCGTAGTTGGCATAGGAAACACCATATATTTT. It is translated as CASSVVGIGNTIYF.

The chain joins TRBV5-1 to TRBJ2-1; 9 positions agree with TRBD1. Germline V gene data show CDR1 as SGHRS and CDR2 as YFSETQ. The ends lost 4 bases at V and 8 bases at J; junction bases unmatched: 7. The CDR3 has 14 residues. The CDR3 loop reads CASSVGQGIDEQFF. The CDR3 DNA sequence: TGCGCCAGCAGCGTGGGACAGGGAATCGATGAGCAGTTCTTC.

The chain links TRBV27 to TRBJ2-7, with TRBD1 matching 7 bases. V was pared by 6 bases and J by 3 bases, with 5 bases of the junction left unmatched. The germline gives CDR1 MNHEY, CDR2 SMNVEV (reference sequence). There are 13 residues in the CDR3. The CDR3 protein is CASRGQIDYEQYF. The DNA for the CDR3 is TGTGCCAGCAGGGGACAGATAGACTACGAGCAGTACTTC.

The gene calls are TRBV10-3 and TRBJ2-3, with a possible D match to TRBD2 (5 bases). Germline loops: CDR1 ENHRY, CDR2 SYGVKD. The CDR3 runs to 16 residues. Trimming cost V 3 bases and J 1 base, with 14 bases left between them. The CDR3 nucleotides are TGTGCCATCAGTGACCTAGGAGGTTCGGGCACAGATACGCAGTATTTT. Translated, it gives CAISDLGGSGTDTQYF.

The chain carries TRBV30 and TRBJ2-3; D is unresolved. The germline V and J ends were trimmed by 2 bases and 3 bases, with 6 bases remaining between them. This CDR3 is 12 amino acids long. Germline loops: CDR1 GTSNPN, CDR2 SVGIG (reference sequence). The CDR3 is CAWSYQTDTQYF. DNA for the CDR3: TGTGCCTGGAGTTATCAGACAGATACGCAGTATTTT. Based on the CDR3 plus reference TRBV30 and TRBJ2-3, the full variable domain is SQTIHQWPATLVQPVGSPLSLECTVEGTSNPNLYWYRQAAGRGLQLLFYSVGIGQISSEVPQNLSASRPQDRQFILSSKKLLLSDSGFYLCAWSYQTDTQYFGPGTRLTVL.

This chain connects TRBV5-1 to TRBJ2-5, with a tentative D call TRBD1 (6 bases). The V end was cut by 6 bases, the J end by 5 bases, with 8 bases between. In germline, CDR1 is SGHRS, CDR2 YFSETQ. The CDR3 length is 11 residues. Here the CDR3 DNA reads TGCGCCAGCAAGGGGGAGGAGACCCAGTACTTC. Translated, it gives CASKGEETQYF.

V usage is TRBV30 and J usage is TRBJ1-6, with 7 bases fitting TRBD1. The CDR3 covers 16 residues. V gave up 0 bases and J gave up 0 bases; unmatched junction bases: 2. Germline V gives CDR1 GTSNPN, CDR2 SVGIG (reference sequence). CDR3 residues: CAWSVGQSSYNSPLHF. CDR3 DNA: TGTGCCTGGAGTGTGGGACAGAGCTCCTATAATTCACCCCTCCACTTT.

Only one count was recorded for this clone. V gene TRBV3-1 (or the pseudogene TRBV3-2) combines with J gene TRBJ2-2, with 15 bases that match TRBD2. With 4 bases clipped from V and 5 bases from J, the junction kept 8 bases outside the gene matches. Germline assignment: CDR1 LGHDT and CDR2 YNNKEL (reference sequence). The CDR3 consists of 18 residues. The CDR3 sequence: CASSLGLAGGPGTGELFF. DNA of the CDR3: TGTGCCAGCAGCCTAGGACTAGCGGGAGGGCCGGGGACCGGGGAGCTGTTTTTT.

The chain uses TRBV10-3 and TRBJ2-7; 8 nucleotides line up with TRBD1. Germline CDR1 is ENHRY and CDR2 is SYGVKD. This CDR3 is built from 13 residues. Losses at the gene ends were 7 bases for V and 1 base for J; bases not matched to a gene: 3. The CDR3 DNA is TGTGCCATCACTCGGGACAGGTCCTACGAGCAGTACTTC. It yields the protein CAITRDRSYEQYF.

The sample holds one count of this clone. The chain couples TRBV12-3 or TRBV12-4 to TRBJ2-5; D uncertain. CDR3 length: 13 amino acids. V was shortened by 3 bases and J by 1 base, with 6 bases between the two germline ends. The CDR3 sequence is CASSFGSQETQYF. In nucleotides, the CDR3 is TGTGCCAGCAGTTTTGGCAGCCAAGAGACCCAGTACTTC.

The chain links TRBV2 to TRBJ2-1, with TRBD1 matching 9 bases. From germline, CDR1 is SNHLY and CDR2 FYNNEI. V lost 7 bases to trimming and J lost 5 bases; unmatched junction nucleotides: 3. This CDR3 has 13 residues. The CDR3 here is CASTGTGNNEQFF. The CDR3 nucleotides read TGTGCCAGCACTGGGACAGGGAACAATGAGCAGTTCTTC.

Here the CDR3 DNA reads TGTGCCAGCAGTTCGACACCTAACTATGGCTACACCTTC. Encoded protein: CASSSTPNYGYTF. This rearrangement joins TRBV28 to TRBJ1-2; no reliable D call. The CDR3 is 13 residues long. Germline V gene sequence: CDR1 MDHEN, CDR2 SYDVKM. The V and J ends lost 4 bases and 0 bases respectively, with 6 bases between them.

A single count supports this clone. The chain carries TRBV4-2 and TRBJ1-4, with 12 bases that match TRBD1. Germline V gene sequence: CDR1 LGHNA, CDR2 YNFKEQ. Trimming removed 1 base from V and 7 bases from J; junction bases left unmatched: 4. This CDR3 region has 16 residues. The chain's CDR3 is CASSQVGDRGREKLFF. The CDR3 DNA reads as TGTGCCAGCAGCCAAGTGGGGGACAGGGGGCGTGAAAAACTGTTTTTT.

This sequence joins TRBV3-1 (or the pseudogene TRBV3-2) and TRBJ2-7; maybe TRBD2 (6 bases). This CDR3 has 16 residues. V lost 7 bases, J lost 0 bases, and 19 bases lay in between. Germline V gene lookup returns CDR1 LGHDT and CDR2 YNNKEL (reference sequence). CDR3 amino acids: CASTKYAGTPSYEQYF. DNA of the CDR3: TGTGCCAGCACTAAATATGCCGGGACTCCCTCCTACGAGCAGTACTTC.

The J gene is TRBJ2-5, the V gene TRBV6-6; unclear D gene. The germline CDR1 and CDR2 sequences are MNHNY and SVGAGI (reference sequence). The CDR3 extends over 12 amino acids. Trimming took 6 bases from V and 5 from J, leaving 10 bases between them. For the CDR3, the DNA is TGTGCCAGCAGGGCCTCCTTGGAGACCCAGTACTTC. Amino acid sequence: CASRASLETQYF.